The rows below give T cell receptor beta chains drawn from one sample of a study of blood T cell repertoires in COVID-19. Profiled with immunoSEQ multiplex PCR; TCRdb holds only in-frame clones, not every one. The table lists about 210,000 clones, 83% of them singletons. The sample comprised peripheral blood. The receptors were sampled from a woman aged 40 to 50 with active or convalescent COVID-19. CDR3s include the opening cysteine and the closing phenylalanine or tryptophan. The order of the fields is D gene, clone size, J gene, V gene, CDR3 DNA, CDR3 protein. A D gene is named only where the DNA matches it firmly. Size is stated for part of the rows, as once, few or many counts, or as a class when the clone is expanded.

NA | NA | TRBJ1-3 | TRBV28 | TGTGCCAGCAGTTCTTTTGACAGGTACTCTGGAAACACCATATATTTT | CASSSFDRYSGNTIYF
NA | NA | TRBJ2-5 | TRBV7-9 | TGTGCCAGCAGCAATAACGCGTTACAAGAGACCCAGTACTTC | CASSNNALQETQYF
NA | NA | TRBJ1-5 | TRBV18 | TGTGCCAGCTCCCCTGAGCGAAGCAATCAGCCCCAGCATTTT | CASSPERSNQPQHF
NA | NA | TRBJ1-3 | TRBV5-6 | TGTGCCAGCAGCTTGCCGGGACATCGCTCTGGAAACACCATATATTTT | CASSLPGHRSGNTIYF
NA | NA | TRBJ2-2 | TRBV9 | TGTGCCAGCAGCGTAGGTCCGGGGACCGGGGAGCTGTTTTTT | CASSVGPGTGELFF
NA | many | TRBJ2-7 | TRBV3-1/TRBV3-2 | TGTGCCAGCAGCCTGAAGGGGACTGCCGGGGAGCAGTACTTC | CASSLKGTAGEQYF
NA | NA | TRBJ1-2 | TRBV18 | TGTGCCAGCTCACCAGGGGCGCAGGGCTACACCTTC | CASSPGAQGYTF
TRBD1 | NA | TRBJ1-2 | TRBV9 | TGTGCCAGCAGCGTTTACGGACAGGGGAGCTATGGCTACACCTTC | CASSVYGQGSYGYTF
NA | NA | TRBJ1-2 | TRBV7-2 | TGTGCCAGCAGCTTTGACACTAACTATGGCTACACCTTC | CASSFDTNYGYTF
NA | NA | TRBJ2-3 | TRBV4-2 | TGTGCCAGCAGCCAAGTGGGTAGCGGACCCACAGATACGCAGTATTTT | CASSQVGSGPTDTQYF
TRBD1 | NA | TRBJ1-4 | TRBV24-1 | TGTGCCACCAGTGAAACCCCGGGACAGTCCGGAATAGGATCGGTGGGACGCGAAAAACTGTTTTTT | CATSETPGQSGIGSVGREKLFF
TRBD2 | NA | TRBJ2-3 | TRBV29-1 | TGCAGCGTCGGACTAGCGGGGGGTCGGGATACGCAGTATTTT | CSVGLAGGRDTQYF
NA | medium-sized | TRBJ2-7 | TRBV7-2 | TGTGCCAGCAGCTTCCAGGGCAGCTCCTACGAGCAGTACTTC | CASSFQGSSYEQYF
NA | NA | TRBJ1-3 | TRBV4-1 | TGCGCCAGCAGCCAAGATCTAACAGCTGGAAACACCATATATTTT | CASSQDLTAGNTIYF
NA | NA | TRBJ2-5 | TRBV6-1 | TGTGCCAGCAGAGCCGGACAAGGAGTGACCCAGTACTTC | CASRAGQGVTQYF
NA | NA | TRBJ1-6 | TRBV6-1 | TGTGCCAGCAGTGAACTACCACCCCTCCACTTT | CASSELPPLHF
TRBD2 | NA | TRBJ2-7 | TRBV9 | TGTGCCAGCAGCGGGGGGACTAGCGGGAGGCGGGAGCAGTACTTC | CASSGGTSGRREQYF
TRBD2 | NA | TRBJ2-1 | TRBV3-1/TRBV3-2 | TGTGCCAGCAGCCAAGTTGGTGGTAGCGGGGGGTCCAGCTCCTACAATGAGCAGTTCTTC | CASSQVGGSGGSSSYNEQFF
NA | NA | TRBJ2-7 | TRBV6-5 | TGTGCCAGCACCACAGGGAATCGAGAGCAGTACTTC | CASTTGNREQYF
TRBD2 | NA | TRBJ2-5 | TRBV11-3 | TGTGCCAGCAGCAGACTAGCGGGAGGGCCGGTGGAGGAGACCCAGTACTTC | CASSRLAGGPVEETQYF
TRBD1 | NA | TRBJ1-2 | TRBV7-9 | TGTGCCAGCAGCTTAGCGGGACAGGTTCACGGCTACACCTTC | CASSLAGQVHGYTF
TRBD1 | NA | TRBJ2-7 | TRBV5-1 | TGCGCCAGCAGCCGCGGGACAGGGGAGGCCTACGAGCAGTACTTC | CASSRGTGEAYEQYF
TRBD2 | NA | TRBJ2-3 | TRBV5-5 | TGTGCCAGCAGCTCGTACCGGGGGACTAGCGGGGTGGGAGATACGCAGTATTTT | CASSSYRGTSGVGDTQYF
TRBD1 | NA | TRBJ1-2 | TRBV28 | TGTGCCAGCAGTTTCCCAGGGGGCGGCTATGGCTACACCTTC | CASSFPGGGYGYTF
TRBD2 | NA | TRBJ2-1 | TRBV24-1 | TGTGCCACCAGTGATTCCCCCGGACTAGCGATGAGCTCCTACAATGAGCAGTTCTTC | CATSDSPGLAMSSYNEQFF
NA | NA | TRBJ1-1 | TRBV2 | TGTGCCAGCAGTGTGGGGGGGCTTACTGAAGCTTTCTTT | CASSVGGLTEAFF
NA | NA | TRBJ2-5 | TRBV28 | TGTGCCAGCAGTTTTGGTGGGCGAGAGACCCAGTACTTC | CASSFGGRETQYF
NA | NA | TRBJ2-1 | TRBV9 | TGTGCCAGCAGCGTAGCTCCTGAACTTGAGCAGTTCTTC | CASSVAPELEQFF
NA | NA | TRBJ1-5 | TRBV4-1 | TGCGCCAGCAGCCAAGTTGGGGGCAATCTAGGCAATCAGCCCCAGCATTTT | CASSQVGGNLGNQPQHF
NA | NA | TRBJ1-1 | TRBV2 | TGTGCCAGCAGACAGGTGGACACTGAAGCTTTCTTT | CASRQVDTEAFF
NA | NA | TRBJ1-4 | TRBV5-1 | TGCGCCAGCAGCTTGGCCGCTGAGGGAGGTGAAAAACTGTTTTTT | CASSLAAEGGEKLFF
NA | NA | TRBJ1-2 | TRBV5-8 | TGTGCCAGCAGCTCCCGCGTGACAAGTGGCTACACCTTC | CASSSRVTSGYTF
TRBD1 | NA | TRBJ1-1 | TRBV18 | TGTGCCAGCTCACCTCCAACAGGGGTTCGTACTGAAGCTTTCTTT | CASSPPTGVRTEAFF
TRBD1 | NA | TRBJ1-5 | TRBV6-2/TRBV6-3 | TGTGCCAGCAGTCCAGCCGGGACAGGGGGCGATCAGCCCCAGCATTTT | CASSPAGTGGDQPQHF
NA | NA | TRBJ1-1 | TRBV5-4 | TGTGCCAGCAGCCCACCCCCCGCAGGGATGAACACTGAAGCTTTCTTT | CASSPPPAGMNTEAFF
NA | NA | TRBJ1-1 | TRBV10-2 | TGCGCCGGCAGTGTGGGAGGGGACACTGAAGCTTTCTTT | CAGSVGGDTEAFF
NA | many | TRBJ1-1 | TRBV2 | TGTGCCAGCAGTGGGGAGCAGAACACTGAAGCTTTCTTT | CASSGEQNTEAFF
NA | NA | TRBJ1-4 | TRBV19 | TGTGCCAGTAGTATAAGGCCGGGGGAAGGAACTAATGAAAAACTGTTTTTT | CASSIRPGEGTNEKLFF
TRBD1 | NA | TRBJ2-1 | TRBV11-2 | TGTGCCAGCAGCCTGGGACAGAACAATGAGCAGTTCTTC | CASSLGQNNEQFF
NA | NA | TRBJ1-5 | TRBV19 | TGTGCCAGTAGTCCAGAGGGAAGCAATCAGCCCCAGCATTTT | CASSPEGSNQPQHF
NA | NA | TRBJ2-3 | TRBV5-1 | TGCGCCAGCAGCACCGGACAGAGCGCAGATACGCAGTATTTT | CASSTGQSADTQYF
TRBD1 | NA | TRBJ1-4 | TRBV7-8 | TGTGCCAGCAGCTACAGGGACAGGGACCAGTTTGGTGAAAAACTGTTTTTT | CASSYRDRDQFGEKLFF
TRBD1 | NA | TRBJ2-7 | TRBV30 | TGTGCCTGGAGACGACCCGGGACAGGGTCCTCCTACGAGCAGTACTTC | CAWRRPGTGSSYEQYF
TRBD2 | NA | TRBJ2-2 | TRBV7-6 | TGTGCCAGCAGCTCAGGACTAGCGGCCGACGCGACCGGGGAGCTGTTTTTT | CASSSGLAADATGELFF
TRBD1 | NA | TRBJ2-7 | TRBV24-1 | TGTGCCACCAGTGATTCCGGGACAGTCTACGAGCAGTACTTC | CATSDSGTVYEQYF
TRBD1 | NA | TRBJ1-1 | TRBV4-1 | TGCGCCAGCAGCGCACCCGAGACAGGGCTGAACACTGAAGCTTTCTTT | CASSAPETGLNTEAFF
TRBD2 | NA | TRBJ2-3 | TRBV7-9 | TGTGCCAGCAGCCCGGGACTAGCGGGGGCTGGGGATACGCAGTATTTT | CASSPGLAGAGDTQYF
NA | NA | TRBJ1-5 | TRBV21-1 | TGTGCCAGCCTAACCCAGCATTTT | CASLTQHF
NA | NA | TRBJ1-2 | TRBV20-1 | TGCAGTGCACTGATCCATGGCTACACCTTC | CSALIHGYTF